This is a list of T cell receptor beta chains from one sample in a study of T-cell memory formation after mild COVID-19. A single record per CDR3 protein comes from TCRdb applying MiXCR to the 5' RACE reads. The sample has 200,000 to 250,000 distinct CDR3 sequences; approximately 15% are singletons. Sample: PBMCs or a T cell subset sorted from them (not recorded which). These receptors were taken from an adult woman who had mild COVID-19 (a few samples of this study predate the infection). Cell type and time point are not known. CDR3s include the opening cysteine and the closing phenylalanine or tryptophan. D genes are given only for firm matches. Rows may omit the clone size; those that give it use once, few, many or a size class.

few TRBJ1-1 NA TRBV3-1 TGTGCCAGCAGCCCCGTGATGATGAACACTGAAGCTTTCTTT CASSPVMMNTEAFF
NA TRBJ2-3 NA TRBV18 TGTGCCAGCTCACCTTCTCGACAGCAGGATACGCAGTATTTT CASSPSRQQDTQYF
few TRBJ2-3 NA TRBV7-2 TGTGCCAGCAGCTGGGCTCGCACAGATACGCAGTATTTT CASSWARTDTQYF
many TRBJ1-1 NA TRBV10-3 TGTGCCATCAGTGAGACAGTGAACACTGAAGCTTTCTTT CAISETVNTEAFF
NA TRBJ1-2 NA TRBV24-1 TGTGCCACCAGTGATCCATCCGATGGCTACACCTTC CATSDPSDGYTF
once TRBJ1-1 NA TRBV6-1 TGTGCCAGCAGGCCCAGGGCGCTGAACACTGAAGCTTTCTTT CASRPRALNTEAFF
NA TRBJ2-2 TRBD1 TRBV2 TGTGCCAGCGGTGGACAGGGTGGTACCGGGGAGCTGTTTTTT CASGGQGGTGELFF
NA TRBJ2-7 NA TRBV5-1 TGCGCCAGCAGCTTGGCCGGGCGGGACCACGAGCAGTACTTC CASSLAGRDHEQYF
NA TRBJ1-1 NA TRBV5-6 TGTGCCAGCAGCGGACAGTGGAACACTGAAGCTTTCTTT CASSGQWNTEAFF
few TRBJ1-1 NA TRBV6-4 TGTGCCAGCCGGGTTGGGGTGGAAGCTTTCTTT CASRVGVEAFF
few TRBJ1-1 NA TRBV6-2/TRBV6-3 TGTGCCAGCAGTTACTCCGGGATGGTGGGGAAAGCTTTCTTT CASSYSGMVGKAFF
few TRBJ2-5 TRBD1 TRBV24-1 TGTGCCACCAGTGATCTCCGCAGGACAGGAAGAGAGACCCAGTACTTC CATSDLRRTGRETQYF
few TRBJ2-1 NA TRBV24-1 TGTGCCACCAGCCTGAAGCCCTACAATGAGCAGTTCTTC CATSLKPYNEQFF
NA TRBJ1-2 NA TRBV20-1 TGCAGTGCTAGAGATGCGGCAGGCCAGGCCAACTATGGCTACACCTTC CSARDAAGQANYGYTF
few TRBJ1-3 TRBD1 TRBV20-1 TGCAGTGCTGGAGGAGGGGGCCCCTCTGGAAACACCATATATTTT CSAGGGGPSGNTIYF
NA TRBJ2-1 TRBD2 TRBV7-3 TGTGCCAGCAGCTTAATGTCGCGGGGGGGCGGCAATGAGCAGTTCTTC CASSLMSRGGGNEQFF
NA TRBJ1-4 NA TRBV5-1 TGCGCCAGCAGCTTAAGCCTCGACGGGACCGGACGGAATGAAAAACTGTTTTTT CASSLSLDGTGRNEKLFF
NA TRBJ2-1 TRBD1 TRBV12-3/TRBV12-4 TGTGCCAGCACCCTCCCCATCAAAGACAGGGGACCACACAATGAGCAGTTCTTC CASTLPIKDRGPHNEQFF
few TRBJ1-1 NA TRBV18 TGTGCCAGCTCAGCCAGGGAGAACACTGAAGCTTTCTTT CASSARENTEAFF
NA TRBJ1-3 NA TRBV7-2 TGTGCCAGCAAGGGCGCTAGCAGCTCTGGAAACACCATATATTTT CASKGASSSGNTIYF
many TRBJ2-5 TRBD2 TRBV5-1 TGCGCCAGCAGCCCGTTTTTAGCGGGGGAAGAGACCCAGTACTTC CASSPFLAGEETQYF
few TRBJ2-1 NA TRBV7-9 TGTGCCAGCAGCCCTCAACTAGGAAACAATGAGCAGTTCTTC CASSPQLGNNEQFF
NA TRBJ2-7 NA TRBV28 TGTGCCAGCATGGACTACCTCTACGAGCAGTACTTC CASMDYLYEQYF
many TRBJ2-7 NA TRBV7-9 TGTGCCAGCAGCTTATCCGGTCTTTCCTACGAGCAGTACTTC CASSLSGLSYEQYF
few TRBJ1-5 NA TRBV12-3/TRBV12-4 TGTGCCAGCAGTTTATCGGGGACTTTAAGCAATCAGCCCCAGCATTTT CASSLSGTLSNQPQHF
few TRBJ1-6 NA TRBV5-1 TGCGCCAGCAGCTTGGCAGCAGTCTCCTATAATTCACCCCTCCACTTT CASSLAAVSYNSPLHF
NA TRBJ2-1 TRBD2 TRBV9 TGTGCCAGCAGCGCCGGGACTAGCGCATACAATGAGCAGTTCTTC CASSAGTSAYNEQFF
NA TRBJ1-2 TRBD1 TRBV7-3 TGTGCCAGCAGCTTAATGGGACAGGAAAACTATGGCTACACCTTC CASSLMGQENYGYTF
NA TRBJ2-3 NA TRBV14 TGTGCCAGCAGCCCTCAGACCAGCACGAATACGCAGTATTTT CASSPQTSTNTQYF
few TRBJ2-7 TRBD1 TRBV29-1 TGCAGCGTGTCCTCCGGGACAGGGGTTTCCTACGAGCAGTACTTC CSVSSGTGVSYEQYF
NA TRBJ2-1 NA TRBV18 TGTGCCAGCTCACCATACCAGCCCGGAGCCTACAATGAGCAGTTCTTC CASSPYQPGAYNEQFF
NA TRBJ2-1 TRBD2 TRBV5-6 TGTGCCAGCAGCTTGACAGCGGGAGGCCCCAATGAGCAGTTCTTC CASSLTAGGPNEQFF
few TRBJ1-5 NA TRBV20-1 TGCAGTGCTAGTTCTGGGAAAGGGGGCAATCAGCCCCAGCATTTT CSASSGKGGNQPQHF
NA TRBJ2-7 NA TRBV7-2 TGTGCCAGCAGCCGCGGATTCTACGAGCAGTACTTC CASSRGFYEQYF
few TRBJ2-7 NA TRBV6-6 TGTGCCAGCAGTTTCGGGACAACCTACTACGAGCAGTACTTC CASSFGTTYYEQYF
few TRBJ2-1 NA TRBV11-2 TGTGCCAGCATCAACATGGGACTTAAGAATGAGCAGTTCTTC CASINMGLKNEQFF
few TRBJ2-1 TRBD2 TRBV7-8 TGTGCCAGCAGCCCCCGGCGTCTAGCGGGAGGGTCCTACAATGAGCAGTTCTTC CASSPRRLAGGSYNEQFF
NA TRBJ1-2 NA TRBV5-1 TGCGCCAGCAGCTTGGTCCTCGGGGGACTTCATTGGAGTCCAGGGGATGGCTACACCTTC CASSLVLGGLHWSPGDGYTF
NA TRBJ2-2 TRBD2 TRBV7-8 TGTGCCAGCAGCTTAGCCCCTGGGACTAGCGAGACCACCGGGGAGCTGTTTTTT CASSLAPGTSETTGELFF
NA TRBJ2-7 TRBD2 TRBV25-1 TGTGCCAGCAGTGATTCCAGCGGGAGGCACTCCTACGAGCAGTACTTC CASSDSSGRHSYEQYF
NA TRBJ1-4 NA TRBV5-5 TGTGCCAGCAGCCCCCACTCAAGGGACGAAAAACTGTTTTTT CASSPHSRDEKLFF
NA TRBJ2-3 NA TRBV7-2 TGTGCCAGCAGCGCCCAGGGCCATGGGGCAGATACGCAGTATTTT CASSAQGHGADTQYF
few TRBJ2-3 NA TRBV4-2 TGTGCCAGCAGCCAAGGGCAGGGCAACACAGATACGCAGTATTTT CASSQGQGNTDTQYF
NA TRBJ2-1 TRBD2 TRBV7-9 TGTGCCAGCAGCCCGGGACTAGCGGGGAATGAGCAGTTCTTC CASSPGLAGNEQFF
few TRBJ1-1 NA TRBV11-1 TGTGCCAGCAGCTCTGGCCGAGACAGGCAGAGGAACACTGAAGCTTTCTTT CASSSGRDRQRNTEAFF
few TRBJ2-1 NA TRBV4-2 TGTGCCAGCAGGACAGTAATAAACAATGAGCAGTTCTTC CASRTVINNEQFF
many TRBJ1-1 TRBD1 TRBV7-3 TGTGCCAGCAGCCTAGAACAGGGGGTTGGCACTGAAGCTTTCTTT CASSLEQGVGTEAFF
few TRBJ1-3 NA TRBV4-1 TGCGCCAGCAGCCACCGGGGGACTGGAAACACCATATATTTT CASSHRGTGNTIYF
many TRBJ1-2 NA TRBV12-3/TRBV12-4 TGTGCCAGCAGTTTTTCCGATTTGAACTATGGCTACACCTTC CASSFSDLNYGYTF
few TRBJ2-7 TRBD1 TRBV6-5 TGTGCCAGCAGTTCCGGGACAGGGTTAGACTACGAGCAGTACTTC CASSSGTGLDYEQYF
NA TRBJ2-2 TRBD1 TRBV25-1 TGTGCCAGCAGTGACCTTGGACAGGGGGCGGGCACCGGGGAGCTGTTTTTT CASSDLGQGAGTGELFF
NA TRBJ2-7 NA TRBV6-2/TRBV6-3 TGTGCCAGCAGTTACCCCGGAGGTTCCGAGCAGTACTTC CASSYPGGSEQYF
NA TRBJ2-2 NA TRBV7-8 TGTGCCAGCAGCTTAGCGCCAGGCCCCGGGGAGCTGTTTTTT CASSLAPGPGELFF